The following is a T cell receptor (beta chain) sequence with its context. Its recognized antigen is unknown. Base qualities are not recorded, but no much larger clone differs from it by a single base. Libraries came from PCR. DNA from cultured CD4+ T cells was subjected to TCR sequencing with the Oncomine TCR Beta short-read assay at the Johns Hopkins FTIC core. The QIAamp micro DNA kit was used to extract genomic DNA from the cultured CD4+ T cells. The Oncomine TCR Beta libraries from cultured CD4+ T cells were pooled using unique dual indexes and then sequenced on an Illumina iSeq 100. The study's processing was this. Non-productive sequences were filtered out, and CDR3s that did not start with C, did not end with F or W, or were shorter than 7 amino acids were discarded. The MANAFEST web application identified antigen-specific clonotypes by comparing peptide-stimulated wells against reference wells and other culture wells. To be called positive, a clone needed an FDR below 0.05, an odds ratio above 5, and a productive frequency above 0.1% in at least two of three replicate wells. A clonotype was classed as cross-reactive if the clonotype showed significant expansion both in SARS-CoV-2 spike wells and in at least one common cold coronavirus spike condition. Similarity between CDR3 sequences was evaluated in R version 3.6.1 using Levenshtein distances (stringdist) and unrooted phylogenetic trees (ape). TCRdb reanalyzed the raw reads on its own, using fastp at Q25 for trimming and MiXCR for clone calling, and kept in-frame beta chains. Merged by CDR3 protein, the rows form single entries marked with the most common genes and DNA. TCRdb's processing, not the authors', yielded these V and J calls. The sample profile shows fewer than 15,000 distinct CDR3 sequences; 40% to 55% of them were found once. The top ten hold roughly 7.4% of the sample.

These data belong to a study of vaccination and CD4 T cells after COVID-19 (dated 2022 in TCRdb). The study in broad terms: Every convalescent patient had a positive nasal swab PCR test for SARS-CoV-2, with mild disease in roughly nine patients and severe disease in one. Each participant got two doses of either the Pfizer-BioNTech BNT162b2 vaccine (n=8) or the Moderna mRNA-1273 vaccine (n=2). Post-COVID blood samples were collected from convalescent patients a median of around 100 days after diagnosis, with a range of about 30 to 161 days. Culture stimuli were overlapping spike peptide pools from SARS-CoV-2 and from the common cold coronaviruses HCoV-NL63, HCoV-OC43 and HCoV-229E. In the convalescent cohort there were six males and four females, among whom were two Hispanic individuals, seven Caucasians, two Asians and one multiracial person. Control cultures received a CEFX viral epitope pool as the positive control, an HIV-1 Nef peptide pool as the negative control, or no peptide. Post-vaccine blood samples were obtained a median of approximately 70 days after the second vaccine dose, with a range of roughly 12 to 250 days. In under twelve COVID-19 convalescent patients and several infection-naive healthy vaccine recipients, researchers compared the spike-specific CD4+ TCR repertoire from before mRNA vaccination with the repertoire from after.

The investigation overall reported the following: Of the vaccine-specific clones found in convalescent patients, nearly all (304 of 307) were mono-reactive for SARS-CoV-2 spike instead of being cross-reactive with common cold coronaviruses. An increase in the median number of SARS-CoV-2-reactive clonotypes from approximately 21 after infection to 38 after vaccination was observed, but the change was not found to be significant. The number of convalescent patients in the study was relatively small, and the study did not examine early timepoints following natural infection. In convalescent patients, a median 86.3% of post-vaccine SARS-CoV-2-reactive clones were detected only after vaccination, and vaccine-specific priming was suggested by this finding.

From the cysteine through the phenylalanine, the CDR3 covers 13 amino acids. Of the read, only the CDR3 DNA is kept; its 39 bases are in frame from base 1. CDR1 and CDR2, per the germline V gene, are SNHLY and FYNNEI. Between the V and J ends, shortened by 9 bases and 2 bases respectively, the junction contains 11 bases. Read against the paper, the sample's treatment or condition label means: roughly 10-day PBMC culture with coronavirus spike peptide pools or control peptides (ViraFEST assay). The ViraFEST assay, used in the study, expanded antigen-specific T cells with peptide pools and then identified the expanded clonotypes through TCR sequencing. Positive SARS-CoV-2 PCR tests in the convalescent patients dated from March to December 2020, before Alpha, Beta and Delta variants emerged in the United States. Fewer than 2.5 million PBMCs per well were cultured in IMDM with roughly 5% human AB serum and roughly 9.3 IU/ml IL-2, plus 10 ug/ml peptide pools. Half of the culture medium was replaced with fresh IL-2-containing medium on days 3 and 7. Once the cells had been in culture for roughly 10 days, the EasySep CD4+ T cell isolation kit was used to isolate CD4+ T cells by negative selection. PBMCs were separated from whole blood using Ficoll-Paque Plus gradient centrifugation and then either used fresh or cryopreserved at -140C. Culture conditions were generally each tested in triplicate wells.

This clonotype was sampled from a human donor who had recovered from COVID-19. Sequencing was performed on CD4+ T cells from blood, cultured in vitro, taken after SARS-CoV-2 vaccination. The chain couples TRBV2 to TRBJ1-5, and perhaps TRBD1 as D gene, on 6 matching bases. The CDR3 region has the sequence CASTGSGNQPQHF. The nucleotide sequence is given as TGTGCCAGTACAGGGTCGGGCAATCAGCCCCAGCATTTT.